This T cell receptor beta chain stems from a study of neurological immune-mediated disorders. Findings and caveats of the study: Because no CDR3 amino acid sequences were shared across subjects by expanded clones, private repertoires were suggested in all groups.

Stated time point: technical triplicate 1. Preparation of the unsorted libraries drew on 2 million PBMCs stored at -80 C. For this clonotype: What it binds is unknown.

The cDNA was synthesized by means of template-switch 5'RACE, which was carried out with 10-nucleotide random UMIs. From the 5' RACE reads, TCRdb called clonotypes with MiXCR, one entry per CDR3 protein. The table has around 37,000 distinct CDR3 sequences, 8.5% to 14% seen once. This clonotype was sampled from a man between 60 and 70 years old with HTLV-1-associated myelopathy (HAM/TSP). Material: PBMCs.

The CDR3: CASSLDRDTQYF. The CDR3 region has the DNA TGTGCCAGCAGCTTGGACCGGGATACGCAGTATTTT. V gene TRBV7-3 combines with J gene TRBJ2-3; unclear D gene. This CDR3 is 12 amino acids long. The germline V and J ends were trimmed by 3 bases and 6 bases, with 7 bases remaining between them. Germline V lookup: CDR1 SGHTA, CDR2 FQGTGA.